The subject of this entry is one TCR beta chain. What this receptor recognizes is not known. No base-level quality is on record; no much larger clone is a single base apart. TCR CDR3 regions were amplified from genomic DNA by multiplex PCR using the deep immunoSEQ assay. Genomic DNA extracted from each cell subset was distributed evenly over all wells of several immunoSEQ 96-well plates, and each plate served as one replicate. Each replicate PCR for sorted subsets received roughly 0.2 ug genomic DNA, equal to about 30,000 T cell genomes. Purified libraries were measured with a Qubit 3.0 fluorometer, size-checked on a Bioanalyzer 2100, and measured again with the KAPA Library Quantification kit. Every immunoSEQ 96-well plate was sequenced on a separate single-read 150-cycle Illumina NextSeq 550 flow cell. The study's processing was this. Because only junctional sequences without quality scores were contained in the immunoSEQ output, filtering matching that applied to full-length reads could not be performed. To assign V/J genes and CDR3, sequences were annotated against IMGT germline references using PyIR, a Python wrapper for IgBLAST v1.9. Reads with weak V/J assignments (E-value above 1e-6), missing CDR3, stop codons, out-of-frame junctions, or ambiguous translated residues were removed. V3J clonotypes were defined as sequences sharing an identical inferred V gene, J gene, and CDR3 amino acid sequence. The percentage overlap between two repertoires was calculated by dividing the number of shared unique clonotypes by the size of the smaller repertoire. Richness of each repertoire was evaluated using RTK rarefaction, the Chao1 estimator, and Recon v2.1 estimates of unobserved clonotypes. Generation probabilities for all TCRbeta clonotypes obtained by the gDNA method from four donors were computed using OLGA. Entries here come from immuneACCESS through TCRdb and include only in-frame sequences with V and J called. Some clones fail to appear in such tables; in the studies checked, an unresolved V gene covers under half of the shortfall, and the cause of the remainder is unknown. V, J and clone size derive from that table, while D and trimming were established from the DNA sequence. Within this sample are a few million clones, with approximately 93% of them counted one time only. 0.39% of the sample is taken by the ten largest.

The entry originates in a study of shared clonotypes between healthy human individuals (dated by TCRdb to the early 2020s). Regarding the research as a whole: The cohort comprised a couple of women and three men aged 18 to 49 years. Different laboratories and diverse techniques were used to prepare libraries and sequence TCR repertoires, to increase sequencing depth and limit assay-specific biases. Between about 0.85 and 8.9 billion PBMCs per donor were obtained by leukapheresis. For each donor, CD4 naive and CD4 memory were each run on three plates, CD8 naive on two plates, and CD8 memory on one plate. To estimate repertoire size and how much clonotypes are shared between individuals, the study performed deep sequencing of blood TCR repertoires from about five healthy adults. Overall results and qualifications from the work: Only blood was sampled, and tissue TCR repertoires likely differ from those in blood. Roughly 5% of naive CD4, around 4% of naive CD8, about 2.1% of memory CD4, and about 0.4% of memory CD8 clonotypes were shared across several donors. Clonotypes shared by all four sorted-subset donors showed higher generation probabilities than non-shared clonotypes. Estimated clonotype richness was generally larger for naive than for memory subsets. The small number of donors limited the genetic and exposure-history diversity represented. Based on pairwise subsampling, the degree of clonotype sharing among donors was expected to be affected by sequencing depth. Incomplete sequencing was indicated by rarefaction of sorted-subset datasets, despite the large sequencing depth.

The donors were healthy, HIV-negative adults with no recently reported acute infections or vaccinations. Every donor was a Caucasian adult residing in Nashville, Tennessee, USA. CD4+ T cells were enriched by magnetic negative selection, after which naive cells were positively selected on CD45RA and the negative fraction was taken as the memory subset. After blood collection by leukapheresis, PBMCs were isolated using Ficoll-Histopaque density gradient centrifugation and then cryopreserved in the vapor phase of liquid nitrogen. Purity and quantity of every magnetically sorted T cell population were checked by analytical flow cytometry. Each sorted fraction had its genomic DNA isolated and then quantified by UV absorbance on a Nanodrop 2000c. CDR1 and CDR2 are drawn from the germline V gene: MNHNS, SASEGT. V drops 6 bases and J drops 3 bases, leaving 11 bases in between. Including the terminal cysteine and phenylalanine, the CDR3 comprises 13 residues. Only the CDR3 part of the read is kept: 39 bases, read in frame from the first base.

The chain is assembled from TRBV6-1 and TRBJ1-2; the D gene assignment is ambiguous. Material: naive CD4+ T cells from PBMCs. The cell subset or site label here, explained by the study, means: CD45RA+ positively selected. This clonotype originated in a man younger than 35 in good health. Some clones in this sample may be carry-over from other donors' samples. The nucleotides read TGTGCCAGCAGGATCTTGACTGACTATGGCTACACCTTC. This gives the protein CASRILTDYGYTF.